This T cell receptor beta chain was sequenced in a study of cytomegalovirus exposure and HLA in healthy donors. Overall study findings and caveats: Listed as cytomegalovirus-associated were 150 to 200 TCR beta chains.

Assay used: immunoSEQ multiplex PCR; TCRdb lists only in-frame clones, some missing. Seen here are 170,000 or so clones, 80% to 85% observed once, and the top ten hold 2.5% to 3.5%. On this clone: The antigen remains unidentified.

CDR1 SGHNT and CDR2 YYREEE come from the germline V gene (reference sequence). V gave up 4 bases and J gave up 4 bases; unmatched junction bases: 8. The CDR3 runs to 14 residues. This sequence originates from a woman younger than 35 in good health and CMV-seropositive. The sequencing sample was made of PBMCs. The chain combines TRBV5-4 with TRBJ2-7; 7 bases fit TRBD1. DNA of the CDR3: TGTGCCAGCAGCCACCGCGACAGGGCTTACGAGCAGTACTTC. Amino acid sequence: CASSHRDRAYEQYF.